This TCR beta chain was observed in a study of blood T cell repertoires in COVID-19. Study-level information: Sites in the United States, Italy and Spain provided acute and convalescent COVID-19 samples. Sources were T cells, B-cell-depleted T cells, or PBMCs; the material itself was cDNA or gDNA.

TCRdb keeps only in-frame clones here, not all; method: immunoSEQ multiplex PCR. The sample shows 200,000 to 300,000 clones, 80% to 85% of them seen only once. Trimming cost V 6 bases and J 2 bases, with 10 bases left between them. This CDR3 is built from 13 residues. Germline values: CDR1 SGHTA, CDR2 FQGNSA. This chain links TRBV7-2 with TRBJ2-5; D is uncertain. This receptor was identified in a man aged 60 to 75 with acute or convalescent COVID-19. The sequenced sample was peripheral blood. CDR3 in amino acids: CASSYPTQETQYF. The CDR3 DNA follows: TGTGCCAGCAGTTACCCCACTCAAGAGACCCAGTACTTC.